This T cell receptor (beta chain) was found in a study of shared clonotypes between healthy human individuals. Study information: Per donor, CD8 memory used one plate, CD8 naive used two, CD4 memory used three and CD4 naive used three. Findings and limits, study-wide: A few donors shared approximately 5% of their naive CD4 clonotypes. Despite large depth, sorted-subset datasets appeared incompletely sequenced.

Comments on this clone: Its antigen is still unknown.

It was into CD45RA+ naive and CD45RA-negative memory subsets that the CD4+ cells were split. Trimming pared 5 bases from V and 4 bases from J, leaving 17 bases between. The length of the CDR3 is 15 residues. Germline V CDR1 and CDR2: MNHEY, SMNVEV (reference sequence). Generated by immunoSEQ multiplex PCR, the TCRdb table keeps only in-frame clones and is missing some. The sample has 2 million to 3 million clones, 93% seen once. The gene calls are TRBV27 and TRBJ1-1; tentative D call: TRBD1 (5 bases). The TCR comes from a man between 18 and 29 years old in good health. Some clones in this sample may be carry-over from other donors' samples. Sequencing was done on a sample of naive CD4+ T cells from PBMCs. Subset noted: CD45RA+ positively selected. The CDR3 loop is CASSPQAGGVTEAFF. CDR3 in DNA: TGTGCCAGCAGTCCTCAAGCCGGAGGGGTCACTGAAGCTTTCTTT.